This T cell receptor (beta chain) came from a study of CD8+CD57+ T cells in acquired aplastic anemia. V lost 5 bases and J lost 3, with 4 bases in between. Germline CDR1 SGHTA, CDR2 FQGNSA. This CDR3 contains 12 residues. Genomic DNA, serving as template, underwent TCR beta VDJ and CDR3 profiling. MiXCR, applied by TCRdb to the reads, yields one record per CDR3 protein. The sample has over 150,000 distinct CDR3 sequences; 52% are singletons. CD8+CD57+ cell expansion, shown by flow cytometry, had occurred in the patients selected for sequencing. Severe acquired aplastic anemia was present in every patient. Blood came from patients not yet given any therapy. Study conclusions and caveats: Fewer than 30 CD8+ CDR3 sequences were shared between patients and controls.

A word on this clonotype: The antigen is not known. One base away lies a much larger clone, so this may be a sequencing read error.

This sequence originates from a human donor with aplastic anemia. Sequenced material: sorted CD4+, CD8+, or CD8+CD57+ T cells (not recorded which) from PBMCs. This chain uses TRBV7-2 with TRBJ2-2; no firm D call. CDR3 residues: CASSLYTGELFF. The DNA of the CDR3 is TGTGCCAGCAGCCTCTACACCGGGGAGCTGTTTTTT. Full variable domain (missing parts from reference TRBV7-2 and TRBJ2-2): GAGVSQSPSNKVTEKGKDVELRCDPISGHTALYWYRQSLGQGLEFLIYFQGNSAPDKSGLPSDRFSAERTGGSVSTLTIQRTQQEDSAVYLCASSLYTGELFFGEGSRLTVL.